This TCR beta chain stems from a study of T cells after yellow fever vaccination. Study outcomes and limitations: Peak timing came faster in the weaker secondary response, day 5 versus 15. Bulk-population clonotypes that are abundant could appear as contaminants in FACS-sorted repertoires.

The V end lost 0 bases, the J end lost 0 bases, and 10 bases lay between the germline ends. This CDR3 has 15 residues. The V gene's germline CDR1 is DFQATT and CDR2 SNEGSKA (reference sequence). Only a few counts were recorded for this clonotype. The antigen is not known. Synthesis of TCR cDNA relied on 5'RACE template switching, which attached a universal primer site and UMIs. One entry per CDR3 protein, called by TCRdb with MiXCR from the 5' RACE reads. Of some 500,000 distinct CDR3 sequences listed, roughly 14% are singletons. The rearrangement uses TRBV20-1 and TRBJ2-3, with unresolved D. The TCR sequence derives from a man between 25 and 39 years old who received the YFV17D yellow fever vaccine. The starting material was PBMCs, obtained on the day of the yellow fever booster vaccination. The CDR3 sequence is CSARDFGSSTDTQYF. CDR3 DNA sequence: TGCAGTGCTAGAGATTTCGGAAGCAGCACAGATACGCAGTATTTT.